These 20 T cell receptor beta chains share one sample of origin, sequenced in a study of shared T cell receptors in the human thymus. Produced via immunoSEQ multiplex PCR; TCRdb's table is partial and in-frame only. The table lists about 660,000 clones, approximately 89% of them singletons. Separately, the same data were catalogued under a study of human thymus T cells.

Sequencing was carried out using thymocytes. Receptors originate from a boy in the first two years of life with a congenital heart defect.

This rearrangement joins TRBV28 to TRBJ1-2, with TRBD1 matching 10 bases. The CDR3 length is 16 residues. Trimming took 5 bases from V and 6 from J; bases not matched to a gene: 12. The germline gives CDR1 MDHEN, CDR2 SYDVKM. CDR3 sequence reads: CASSRQKGQGEDGYTF. The CDR3 DNA sequence: TGTGCCAGCAGTCGACAAAAAGGACAGGGGGAGGATGGCTACACCTTC.

CDR3 amino acids: CASSSSLPHTDTQYF. Here the CDR3 DNA reads TGTGCCAGCAGCTCATCTCTACCTCACACAGATACGCAGTATTTT. The V gene is TRBV5-4, the J gene TRBJ2-3; D call uncertain. Trimming stripped 3 bases from V and 2 bases from J, with 13 bases between. This CDR3 region has 15 residues. Germline loops: CDR1 SGHNT, CDR2 YYREEE (reference sequence).

Only one count was recorded for this clone. This chain connects TRBV20-1 to TRBJ2-1; tentatively, D is TRBD2 (6 bases). V was shortened by 7 bases and J by 12 bases, with 16 bases between the two germline ends. Per the germline V gene, CDR1 is DFQATT and CDR2 is SNEGSKA (reference sequence). The CDR3 runs 11 residues. The CDR3 nucleotides read TGCAGTGGGGCGGGGCCGAGGGGGCAGTTCTTC. It translates to CSGAGPRGQFF.

The chain employs TRBV4-3 and TRBJ2-1, with 9 bases aligning to TRBD2. The CDR3 sequence is 16 residues long. The junction had 12 bases not matched to a gene; V was cut back by 3 bases and J by 9 bases. The germline CDR1 and CDR2 sequences are LGHNA and YSLEER. CDR3 loop: CASSQGLAGCRGEQFF. The CDR3 DNA reads TGCGCCAGCAGCCAGGGTCTAGCGGGATGCCGAGGTGAGCAGTTCTTC.

The V gene is TRBV5-1, the J gene TRBJ1-2; D uncertain. In germline, CDR1 is SGHRS, CDR2 YFSETQ. The CDR3 spans 15 residues. V was trimmed by 1 base and J by 6 bases, leaving 16 bases between them. CDR3 DNA sequence: TGCGCCAGCAGCTTGCGTACGCCAGGACTCAATGGCTACACCTTC. Its protein is CASSLRTPGLNGYTF.

The V and J genes are TRBV4-3 and TRBJ2-7; 8 bases align to TRBD2. CDR3 length: 17 amino acids. Unmatched junction bases numbered 12, after V lost 1 base and J lost 4 bases. The germline V gene encodes CDR1 LGHNA and CDR2 YSLEER. The CDR3 here is CASSQGPSGRGDYEQYF. CDR3 DNA sequence: TGCGCCAGCAGCCAAGGACCTAGCGGGCGTGGGGATTACGAGCAGTACTTC.

The rearrangement links TRBV5-1 to TRBJ2-3, with TRBD2 matching over 14 bases. The trim removed 4 bases at V and 6 bases at J, leaving 13 bases unmatched. Germline V gives CDR1 SGHRS, CDR2 YFSETQ. This CDR3 has 18 residues. The CDR3 nucleotides read TGCGCCAGCAGCCCCGAGGGACTAGCGGGGGAGGATATGGATACGCAGTATTTT. Residues: CASSPEGLAGEDMDTQYF. Complete variable domain (other parts from reference TRBV5-1 and TRBJ2-3): KAGVTQTPRYLIKTRGQQVTLSCSPISGHRSVSWYQQTPGQGLQFLFEYFSETQRNKGNFPGRFSGRQFSNSRSEMNVSTLELGDSALYLCASSPEGLAGEDMDTQYFGPGTRLTVL.

This clone is a singleton in its sample. V and J are TRBV5-4 and TRBJ1-1; TRBD1 is a possible D gene (5 bases). Deletions cut 4 bases from V and 1 base from J, with 11 bases between. CDR1 is SGHNT and CDR2 is YYREEE in the germline V gene (reference sequence). This CDR3 has 14 amino acids. The chain's CDR3 is CASSTDIKNTEAFF. In DNA, the CDR3 is TGTGCCAGCAGCACGGACATAAAGAACACTGAAGCTTTCTTT.

In its sample, this clone was seen a few times. The chain links TRBV2 to TRBJ1-5; D is unclear. Germline loops: CDR1 SNHLY, CDR2 FYNNEI. CDR3 length: 16 amino acids. Trimming cost V 0 bases and J 0 bases, with 9 bases left between them. The CDR3 sequence: CASSEARSDSNQPQHF. Here the CDR3 DNA reads TGTGCCAGCAGTGAAGCGCGGTCAGATAGCAATCAGCCCCAGCATTTT. Filled out from reference TRBV2 and TRBJ1-5, the complete variable domain reads EPEVTQTPSHQVTQMGQEVILRCVPISNHLYFYWYRQILGQKVEFLVSFYNNEISEKSEIFDDQFSVERPDGSNFTLKIRSTKLEDSAMYFCASSEARSDSNQPQHFGDGTRLSIL.

The V and J genes are TRBV19 and TRBJ2-2, with D perhaps TRBD2 (6 bases). The length of the CDR3 is 16 residues. Deletions cut 2 bases from V and 6 bases from J, with 16 bases between. The germline V gene has CDR1 LNHDA and CDR2 SQIVND (reference sequence). The CDR3 sequence is CASSIFRASVSGELFF. The CDR3 DNA sequence: TGTGCCAGTAGTATATTTCGGGCTAGCGTTTCCGGGGAGCTGTTTTTT. The variable domain in full, with the rest retrieved from reference TRBV19 and TRBJ2-2, is DGGITQSPKYLFRKEGQNVTLSCEQNLNHDAMYWYRQDPGQGLRLIYYSQIVNDFQKGDIAEGYSVSREKKESFPLTVTSAQKNPTAFYLCASSIFRASVSGELFFGEGSRLTVL.

The chain uses TRBV4-3 and TRBJ2-2; 7 bases agree with TRBD2. Germline CDR1 and CDR2: LGHNA and YSLEER. Trimming removed 0 bases from V and 1 base from J; junction bases left unmatched: 8. The CDR3 totals 18 residues. Here the CDR3 DNA reads TGCGCCAGCAGCCAAGACCACTCTAGCGGATGGAACACCGGGGAGCTGTTTTTT. Protein sequence: CASSQDHSSGWNTGELFF.

The chain recombines TRBV5-1 with TRBJ2-2; 13 bases fit TRBD2. V gave up 2 bases and J gave up 0 bases; unmatched junction bases: 1. CDR1 and CDR2 (germline): SGHRS, YFSETQ. The CDR3 has 17 residues. Here the CDR3 DNA reads TGCGCCAGCAGCTTCGGGACTAGCGGGGCGAACACCGGGGAGCTGTTTTTT. The encoded protein is CASSFGTSGANTGELFF.

The chain couples TRBV6-5 to TRBJ1-2; the match to TRBD1 covers 8 bases. V shed 7 bases, J shed 0 bases, and the junction held 4 bases outside the gene matches. CDR3 length: 14 residues. Per the germline V gene, CDR1 is MNHEY and CDR2 is SVGAGI. CDR3 sequence (DNA): TGTGCCAGCAATTCGGACAGGGCTAACTATGGCTACACCTTC. Translated: CASNSDRANYGYTF.

This chain links TRBV28 with TRBJ2-7; possibly TRBD2 for D (6 bases). Looked up from germline, CDR1 is MDHEN and CDR2 is SYDVKM. V was clipped by 5 bases and J by 6 bases, with 26 bases between them. The CDR3 is 17 amino acids. CDR3 coding DNA: TGTGCCAGCAGTCCGAACTGGGGGGAGTTAAGTTTAGGCGAGCAGTACTTC. This codes for CASSPNWGELSLGEQYF.

This clone showed up just a few times. This CDR3 reads CASSCKYGDEKLFF. The CDR3, as DNA: TGCGCCAGCAGTTGCAAGTACGGGGATGAAAAACTGTTTTTT. The rearrangement links TRBV4-3 to TRBJ1-4; D call uncertain. Germline-derived CDR1 and CDR2 are LGHNA and YSLEER. The V end was cut by 6 bases, the J end by 6 bases, with 14 bases between. This CDR3 comprises 14 residues.

The J gene is TRBJ2-3, the V gene TRBV18; TRBD1 matches 7 bases. Trimming took 3 bases from V and 1 from J; bases not matched to a gene: 4. The germline V gene encodes CDR1 KGHSH and CDR2 LQKENI. The CDR3 has 15 residues. In nucleotides, the CDR3 is TGTGCCAGCTCACCGGGAACAGGGGGCACAGATACGCAGTATTTT. This codes for CASSPGTGGTDTQYF.

This clone was counted only a few times. The V gene is TRBV29-1, the J gene TRBJ2-1, with 11 bases lining up with TRBD2. The CDR3 runs to 14 residues. In germline, CDR1 is SQVTM, CDR2 ANQGSEA. The trim removed 7 bases at V and 5 bases at J, leaving 7 bases unmatched. In nucleotides, the CDR3 is TGCAGCGCTGGGACTAGCGGACGTCACAATGAGCAGTTCTTC. This encodes CSAGTSGRHNEQFF.

The chain combines TRBV28 with TRBJ2-1; possible D gene TRBD1, 6 bases. This CDR3 comprises 15 residues. The germline V gene encodes CDR1 MDHEN and CDR2 SYDVKM. V was shortened by 8 bases and J by 11 bases, with 25 bases between the two germline ends. This chain's CDR3 is CASSPGTPKTDKQFF. CDR3 coding DNA: TGTGCCAGCTCCCCCGGGACACCTAAAACCGATAAGCAGTTCTTC.

The chain uses TRBV7-2 and TRBJ2-5; possibly TRBD2 for D (5 bases). Deletions cut 8 bases from V and 4 bases from J, with 14 bases between. From germline, CDR1 is SGHTA and CDR2 FQGNSA. CDR3 size: 13 residues. This CDR3 is CASLRGCGETQYF. DNA for the CDR3: TGTGCCAGCCTACGGGGTTGCGGAGAGACCCAGTACTTC.

This sequence joins TRBV5-6 and TRBJ2-7; tentative D call: TRBD1 (6 bases). Germline lookup yields CDR1 SGHDT and CDR2 YYEEEE. This CDR3 comprises 15 residues. Trimming removed 3 bases at V and 0 bases at J, with 13 bases between. The chain's CDR3 is CASSSTGLPSYEQYF. In DNA, the CDR3 is TGTGCCAGCAGCTCAACAGGGCTTCCCTCCTACGAGCAGTACTTC.